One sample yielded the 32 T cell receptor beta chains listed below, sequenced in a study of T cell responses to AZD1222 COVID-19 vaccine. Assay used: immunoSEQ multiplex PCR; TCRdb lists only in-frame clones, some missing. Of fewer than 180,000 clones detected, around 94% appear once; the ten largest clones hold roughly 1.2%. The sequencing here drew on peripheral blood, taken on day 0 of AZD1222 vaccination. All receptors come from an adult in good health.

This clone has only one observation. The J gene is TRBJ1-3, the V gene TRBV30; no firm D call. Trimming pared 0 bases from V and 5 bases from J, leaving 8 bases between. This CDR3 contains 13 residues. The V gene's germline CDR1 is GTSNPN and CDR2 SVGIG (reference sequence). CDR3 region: CAWSVPGRNTIYF. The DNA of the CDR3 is TGTGCCTGGAGTGTACCCGGTCGAAACACCATATATTTT.

CDR3 sequence reads: CASSIWHRENTEAFF. CDR3 DNA sequence: TGTGCCAGTAGTATATGGCATAGGGAGAACACTGAAGCTTTCTTT. The chain recombines TRBV19 with TRBJ1-1, with no clear D. Trimming took 2 bases from V and 1 from J, leaving 11 bases between them. This CDR3 region has 15 residues. CDR1 and CDR2 (germline): LNHDA, SQIVND (reference sequence).

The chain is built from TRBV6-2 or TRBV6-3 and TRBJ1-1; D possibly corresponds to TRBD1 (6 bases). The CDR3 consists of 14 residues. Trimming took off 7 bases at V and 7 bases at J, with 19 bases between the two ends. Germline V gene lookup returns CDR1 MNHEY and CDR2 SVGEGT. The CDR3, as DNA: TGTGCCAGCACCCCTTTGCGGGACACCCGTGAAGCTTTCTTT. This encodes CASTPLRDTREAFF.

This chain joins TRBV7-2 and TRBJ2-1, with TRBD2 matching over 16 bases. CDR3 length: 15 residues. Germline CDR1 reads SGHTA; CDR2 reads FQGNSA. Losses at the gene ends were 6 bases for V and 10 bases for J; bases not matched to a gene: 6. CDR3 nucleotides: TGTGCCAGCAGGCCGGGACTAGCGGGGGGGGTCGAGCAGTTCTTC. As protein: CASRPGLAGGVEQFF.

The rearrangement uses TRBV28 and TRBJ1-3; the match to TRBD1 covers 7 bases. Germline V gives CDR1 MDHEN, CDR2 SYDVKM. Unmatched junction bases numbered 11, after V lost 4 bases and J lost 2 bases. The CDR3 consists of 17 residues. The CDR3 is CASSSVTTGIPGNTIYF. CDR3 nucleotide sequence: TGTGCCAGCAGTTCCGTGACGACAGGGATTCCTGGAAACACCATATATTTT.

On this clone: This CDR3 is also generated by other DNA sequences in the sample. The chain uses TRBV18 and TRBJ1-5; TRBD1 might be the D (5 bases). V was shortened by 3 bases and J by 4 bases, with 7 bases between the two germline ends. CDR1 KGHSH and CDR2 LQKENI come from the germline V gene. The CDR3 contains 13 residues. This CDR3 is CASSPGENQPQHF. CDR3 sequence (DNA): TGTGCCAGCTCACCGGGGGAGAATCAGCCCCAGCATTTT.

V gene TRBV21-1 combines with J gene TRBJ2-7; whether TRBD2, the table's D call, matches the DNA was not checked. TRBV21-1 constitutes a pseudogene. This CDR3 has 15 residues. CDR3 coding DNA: TGTGCCAGCAGCAAAGGAGGACTAGCGGGACACGAGCAGTACGTC. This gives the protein CASSKGGLAGHEQYV.

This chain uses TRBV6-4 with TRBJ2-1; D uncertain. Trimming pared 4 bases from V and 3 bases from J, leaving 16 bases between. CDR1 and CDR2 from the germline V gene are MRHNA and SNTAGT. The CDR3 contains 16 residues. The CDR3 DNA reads TGTGCCAGCAGTGCTTCTCAAACGACTTTCTACAATGAGCAGTTCTTC. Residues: CASSASQTTFYNEQFF.

CDR3 nucleotide sequence: TGTGCCAGCACTTGGGGGCCACACACCGGGGAGCTGTTTTTT. Its protein is CASTWGPHTGELFF. The chain has TRBV2 and TRBJ2-2, with D tentatively TRBD1 (6 bases). V lost 7 bases and J lost 3, with 12 bases in between. The CDR3 length is 14 residues. CDR1 and CDR2 (germline): SNHLY, FYNNEI.

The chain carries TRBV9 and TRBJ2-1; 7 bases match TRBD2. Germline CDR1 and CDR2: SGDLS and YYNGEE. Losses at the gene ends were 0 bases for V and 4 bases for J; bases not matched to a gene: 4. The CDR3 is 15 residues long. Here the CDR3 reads CASSVEAGPYNEQFF. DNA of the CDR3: TGTGCCAGCAGCGTAGAAGCGGGACCTTACAATGAGCAGTTCTTC.

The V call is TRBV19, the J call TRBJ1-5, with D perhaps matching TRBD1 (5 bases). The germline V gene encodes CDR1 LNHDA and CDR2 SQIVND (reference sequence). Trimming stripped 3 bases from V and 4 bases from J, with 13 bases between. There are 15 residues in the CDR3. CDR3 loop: CASSMLTAPNQPQHF. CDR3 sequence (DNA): TGTGCCAGTAGTATGTTGACAGCCCCAAATCAGCCCCAGCATTTT.

DNA of the CDR3: TGTGCCTCCTCCCCCCTAGAGACCCAGTACTTC. Residues: CASSPLETQYF. The chain combines TRBV2 with TRBJ2-5; D remains ambiguous. V lost 11 bases and J 4 bases, leaving 11 bases between the germline ends. The length of the CDR3 is 11 residues. CDR1 and CDR2 from the germline V gene are SNHLY and FYNNEI.

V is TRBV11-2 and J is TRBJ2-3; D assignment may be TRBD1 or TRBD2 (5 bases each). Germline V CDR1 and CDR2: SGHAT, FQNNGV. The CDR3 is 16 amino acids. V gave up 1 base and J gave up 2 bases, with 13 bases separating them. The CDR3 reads CASSLGQGPLTDTQYF. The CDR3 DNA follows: TGTGCCAGCAGCTTAGGCCAGGGACCACTCACAGATACGCAGTATTTT.

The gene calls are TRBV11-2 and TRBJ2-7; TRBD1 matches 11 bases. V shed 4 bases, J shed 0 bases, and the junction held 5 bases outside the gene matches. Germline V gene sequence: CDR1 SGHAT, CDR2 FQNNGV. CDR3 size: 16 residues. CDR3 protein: CASSSPDRGRSYEQYV. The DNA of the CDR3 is TGTGCCAGCAGCTCCCCGGACAGGGGGCGCTCCTACGAGCAGTACGTC.

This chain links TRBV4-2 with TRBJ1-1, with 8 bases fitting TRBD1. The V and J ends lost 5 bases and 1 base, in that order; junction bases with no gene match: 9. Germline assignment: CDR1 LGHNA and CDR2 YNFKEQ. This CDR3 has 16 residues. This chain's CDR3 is CASSEADRDQNTEAFF. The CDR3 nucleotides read TGTGCCAGCAGCGAAGCGGACAGGGATCAGAACACTGAAGCTTTCTTT.

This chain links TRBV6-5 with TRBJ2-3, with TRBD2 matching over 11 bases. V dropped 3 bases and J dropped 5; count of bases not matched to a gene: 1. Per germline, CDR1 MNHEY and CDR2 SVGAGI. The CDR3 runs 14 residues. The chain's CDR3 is CASSYGTSGDTQYF. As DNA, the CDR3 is TGTGCCAGCAGTTATGGGACTAGCGGAGATACGCAGTATTTT.

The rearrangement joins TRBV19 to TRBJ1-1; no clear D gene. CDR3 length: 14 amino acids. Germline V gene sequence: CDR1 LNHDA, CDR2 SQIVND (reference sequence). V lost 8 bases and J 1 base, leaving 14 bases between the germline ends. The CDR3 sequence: CASGIGQANTEAFF. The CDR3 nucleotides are TGTGCCAGTGGAATTGGGCAGGCGAACACTGAAGCTTTCTTT.

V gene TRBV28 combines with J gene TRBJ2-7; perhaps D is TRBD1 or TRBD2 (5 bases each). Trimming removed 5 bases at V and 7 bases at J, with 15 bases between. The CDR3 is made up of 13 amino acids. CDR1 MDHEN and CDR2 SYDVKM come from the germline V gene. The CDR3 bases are TGTGCCAGCAGTACTCGGTTTTGGGGGGAGCAGTACGTC. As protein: CASSTRFWGEQYV.

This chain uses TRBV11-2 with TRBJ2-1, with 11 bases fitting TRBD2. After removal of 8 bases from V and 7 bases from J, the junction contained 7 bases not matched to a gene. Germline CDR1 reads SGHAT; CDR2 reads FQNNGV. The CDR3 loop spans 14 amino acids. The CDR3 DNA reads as TGTGCCAGCTTGCGGCTAGCGGGAGGAAATGAGCAGTTCTTC. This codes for CASLRLAGGNEQFF.

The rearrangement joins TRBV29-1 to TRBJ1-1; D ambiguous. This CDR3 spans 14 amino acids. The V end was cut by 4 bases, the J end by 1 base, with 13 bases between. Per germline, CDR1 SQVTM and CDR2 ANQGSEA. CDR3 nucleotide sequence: TGCAGCGTTGGAGGTCTTTATAAGAACACTGAAGCTTTCTTT. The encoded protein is CSVGGLYKNTEAFF.

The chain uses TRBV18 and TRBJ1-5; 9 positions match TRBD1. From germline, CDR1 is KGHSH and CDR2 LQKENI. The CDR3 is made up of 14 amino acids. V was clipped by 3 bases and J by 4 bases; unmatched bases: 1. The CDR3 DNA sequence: TGTGCCAGCTCACCCGGGACAGGGAATCAGCCCCAGCATTTT. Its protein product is CASSPGTGNQPQHF.

This CDR3 reads CASIRYGEGRSTF. The CDR3 nucleotides are TGTGCCAGCATACGATACGGGGAGGGAAGATCCACCTTC. V and J are TRBV2 and TRBJ1-2; D call uncertain. V dropped 7 bases and J dropped 13 bases, with 22 bases sitting between them. Per germline, CDR1 SNHLY and CDR2 FYNNEI. The CDR3 totals 13 residues.

For the CDR3, the DNA is TGTGCCAGCAGCTTCCTAACGATACCTAGGGGGGCCGGGGAGCTGTTTTTT. It yields the protein CASSFLTIPRGAGELFF. The chain carries TRBV5-5 and TRBJ2-2; D tentatively fits TRBD1 or TRBD2 (6 bases each). CDR3 length: 17 amino acids. The germline V gene encodes CDR1 SGHKS and CDR2 YYEKEE (reference sequence). Trimming shortened V by 2 bases and J by 6 bases, and 20 bases separated the two germline ends.

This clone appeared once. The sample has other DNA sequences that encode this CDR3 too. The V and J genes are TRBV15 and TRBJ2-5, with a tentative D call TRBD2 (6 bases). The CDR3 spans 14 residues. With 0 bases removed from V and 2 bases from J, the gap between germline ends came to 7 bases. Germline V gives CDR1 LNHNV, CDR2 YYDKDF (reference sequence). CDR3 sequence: CATSRDRGQETQYF. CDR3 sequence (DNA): TGTGCCACCAGCAGAGATCGGGGGCAAGAGACCCAGTACTTC.

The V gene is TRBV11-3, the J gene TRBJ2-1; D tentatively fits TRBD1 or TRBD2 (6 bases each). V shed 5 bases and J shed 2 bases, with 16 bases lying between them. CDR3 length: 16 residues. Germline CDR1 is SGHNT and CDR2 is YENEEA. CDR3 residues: CASSLPTRGAYNEQFF. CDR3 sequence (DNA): TGTGCCAGCAGCCTCCCGACTAGGGGGGCCTACAATGAGCAGTTCTTC.

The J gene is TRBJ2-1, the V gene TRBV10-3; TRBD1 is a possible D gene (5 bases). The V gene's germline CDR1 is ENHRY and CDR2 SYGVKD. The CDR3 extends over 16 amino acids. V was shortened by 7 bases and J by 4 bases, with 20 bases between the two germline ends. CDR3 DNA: TGTGCCATCAACCAGGGTCCCAACTCCCCTTACAATGAGCAGTTCTTC. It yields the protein CAINQGPNSPYNEQFF.

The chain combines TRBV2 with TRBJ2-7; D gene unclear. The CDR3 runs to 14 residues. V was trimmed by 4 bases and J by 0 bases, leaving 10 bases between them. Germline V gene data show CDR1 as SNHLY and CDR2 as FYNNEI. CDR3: CASSVSASSYEQYV. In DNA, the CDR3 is TGTGCCAGCAGTGTATCGGCTTCCTCCTACGAGCAGTACGTC.

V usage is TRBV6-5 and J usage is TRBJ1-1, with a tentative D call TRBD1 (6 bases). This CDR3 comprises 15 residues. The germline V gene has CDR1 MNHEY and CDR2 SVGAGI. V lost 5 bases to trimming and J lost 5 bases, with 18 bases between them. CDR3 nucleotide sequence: TGTGCCAGCAGTCCCCCAGTGGGGGCGCCGACTGAAGCTTTCTTT. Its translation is CASSPPVGAPTEAFF.

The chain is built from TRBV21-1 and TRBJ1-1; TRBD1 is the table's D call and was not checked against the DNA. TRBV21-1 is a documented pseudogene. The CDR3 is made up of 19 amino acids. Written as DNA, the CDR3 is TGTGCCAGCAGCCGCCTAGAAAAGTACGGACAGGGTCGGAACACTGAAGCTTTCTTT. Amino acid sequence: CASSRLEKYGQGRNTEAFF.

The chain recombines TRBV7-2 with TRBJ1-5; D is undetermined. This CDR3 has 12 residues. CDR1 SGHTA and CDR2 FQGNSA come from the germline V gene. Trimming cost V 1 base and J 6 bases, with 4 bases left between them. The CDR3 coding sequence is TGTGCCAGCAGCTTAGTTGGTCAGCCCCAGCATTTT. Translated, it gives CASSLVGQPQHF.

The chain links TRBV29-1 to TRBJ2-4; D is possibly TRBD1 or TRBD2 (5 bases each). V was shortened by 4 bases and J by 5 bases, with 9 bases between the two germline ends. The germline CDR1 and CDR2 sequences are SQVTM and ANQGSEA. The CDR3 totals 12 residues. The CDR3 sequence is CSVAGLENIQYF. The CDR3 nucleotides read TGCAGCGTTGCGGGGCTGGAAAACATTCAGTACTTC.

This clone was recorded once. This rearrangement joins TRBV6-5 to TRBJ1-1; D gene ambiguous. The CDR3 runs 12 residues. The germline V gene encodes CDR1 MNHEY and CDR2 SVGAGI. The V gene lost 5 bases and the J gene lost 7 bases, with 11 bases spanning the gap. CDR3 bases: TGTGCCAGCAGTCGGGTCGGGCTTGAAGCTTTCTTT. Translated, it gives CASSRVGLEAFF.